The clone carrying this T cell receptor (beta chain) was observed at least ten times. The antigen remains unidentified. This entry belongs to a study of T cell repertoires in cytomegalovirus infection. About the study: TCR beta signatures that were public indicated CMV infection and matching HLA type.

TCRdb ran MiXCR on the reads and lists one entry per CDR3 protein. This sample has 650,000 to 900,000 distinct CDR3 sequences; roughly 29% occur once, and the top ten carry around 14%. V lost 5 bases and J lost 4, with 12 bases in between. The germline CDR1 and CDR2 sequences are SGHTA and FQGNSA. This CDR3 is 14 amino acids long. The TCR originated in a human donor in good health (CMV status not recorded). Some clones in this sample may be carry-over from other donors' samples. The chain combines TRBV7-2 with TRBJ1-5; D perhaps matches TRBD1 (5 bases). The source material was cultured CD8+ T cells from PBMCs, sampled from culture after CMV antigen stimulation. The CDR3 nucleotides read TGTGCCAGCAGCCTCGACAGAGTAAATCAGCCCCAGCATTTT. This sequence encodes CASSLDRVNQPQHF.